These 7 T cell receptor beta chains share one sample of origin, sequenced in a study of glioma-infiltrating T cells after dendritic cell vaccination. Sequenced by immunoSEQ multiplex PCR; TCRdb stores in-frame clones only, minus some. The sample records 40,000 to 60,000 clones, roughly 87% being singletons. This material consisted of blood, taken before dendritic cell vaccination. All receptors come from a human donor with glioblastoma.

The V and J genes are TRBV6-5 and TRBJ2-5, with 7 bases matching TRBD1. CDR1 MNHEY and CDR2 SVGAGI come from the germline V gene. The CDR3 has 12 residues. Trimming at V came to 8 bases and at J to 1 base, leaving 1 base not matched to a gene. The CDR3 protein is CASRTGQETQYF. DNA of the CDR3: TGTGCCAGCCGGACAGGCCAAGAGACCCAGTACTTC.

The chain joins TRBV7-2 to TRBJ2-3, with 10 positions matching TRBD2. The CDR3 has 16 residues. The V gene end was trimmed by 5 bases and the J gene end by 4 bases; junction bases not matched to a gene: 9. Germline V gives CDR1 SGHTA, CDR2 FQGNSA. DNA of the CDR3: TGTGCCAGCAGCGTGGCGCTAGCGGGAGTTTCAGATACGCAGTATTTT. Amino acid sequence: CASSVALAGVSDTQYF.

This chain joins TRBV4-3 and TRBJ2-5, with TRBD2 matching 11 bases. This CDR3 spans 17 amino acids. V lost 0 bases and J lost 2; bases outside the gene matches: 5. Germline-derived CDR1 and CDR2 are LGHNA and YSLEER. The CDR3 is CASSQELGLAGQETQYF. CDR3 bases: TGCGCCAGCAGCCAAGAATTAGGACTAGCGGGTCAAGAGACCCAGTACTTC.

The rearrangement uses TRBV6-6 and TRBJ2-7; D is ambiguous. Germline CDR1 is MNHNY and CDR2 is SVGAGI (reference sequence). This CDR3 contains 12 residues. The ends were cut back, 2 bases at V and 2 bases at J, with 4 bases in the middle. The CDR3: CASSYGTYEQYF. CDR3 bases: TGTGCCAGCAGTTACGGCACCTACGAGCAGTACTTC.

The V gene is TRBV5-1, the J gene TRBJ1-6, with a tentative D call TRBD1 (6 bases). Germline values: CDR1 SGHRS, CDR2 YFSETQ. CDR3 length: 17 residues. V was cut by 0 bases and J by 5 bases, with 15 bases left in between. The chain's CDR3 is CASSLGGTISDNSPLHF. The CDR3 nucleotides are TGCGCCAGCAGCTTGGGAGGGACAATTAGTGATAATTCACCCCTCCACTTT.

The chain carries TRBV4-1 and TRBJ2-1; 12 bases line up with TRBD2. The CDR3 has 18 residues. Trimming took 5 bases from V and 2 from J; bases not matched to a gene: 10. Germline CDR1 is MGHRA and CDR2 is YSYEKL. Here the CDR3 reads CASSGQGTSGPTYNEQFF. In nucleotides, the CDR3 is TGCGCCAGCAGCGGCCAGGGGACTAGCGGGCCAACCTACAATGAGCAGTTCTTC.

The chain has TRBV27 and TRBJ1-1, with D perhaps matching TRBD1 (5 bases). Germline assignment: CDR1 MNHEY and CDR2 SMNVEV (reference sequence). The CDR3 totals 14 residues. V was shortened by 0 bases and J by 4 bases, with 9 bases between the two germline ends. The CDR3 sequence: CASSLSFQGTEAFF. CDR3 coding DNA: TGTGCCAGCAGTTTATCATTCCAGGGCACTGAAGCTTTCTTT.